The 26 T cell receptor beta chains below were found in one sample sequenced in a study of blood T cell repertoires in COVID-19. Assay: immunoSEQ multiplex PCR; the TCRdb copy retains only in-frame clones and omits some. Found here are about 280,000 clones, roughly 80% of them singletons; the top ten hold 5%. Source material: PBMCs or T cells enriched from blood (not recorded which). The receptors were sampled from a middle-aged man who had been exposed to COVID-19.

The gene calls are TRBV3-1 (or the pseudogene TRBV3-2) and TRBJ2-1, with D unclear. The length of the CDR3 is 12 residues. V was cut by 9 bases and J by 3 bases, with 9 bases left in between. Germline V CDR1 and CDR2: LGHDT, YNNKEL (reference sequence). The CDR3 region is CASTRGYNEQFF. The CDR3 DNA sequence: TGTGCCAGTACTCGAGGCTACAATGAGCAGTTCTTC.

This sequence joins TRBV3-1 (or the pseudogene TRBV3-2) and TRBJ2-5; D not certain. V was cut by 3 bases and J by 8 bases, with 7 bases left in between. Germline assignment: CDR1 LGHDT and CDR2 YNNKEL (reference sequence). The CDR3 extends over 11 amino acids. The CDR3 loop reads CASSHGLTQYF. The CDR3 DNA sequence: TGTGCCAGCAGCCACGGGTTAACCCAGTACTTC.

The chain links TRBV6-5 to TRBJ1-1; 10 bases are shared with TRBD1. The CDR3 sequence is 12 residues long. V shed 6 bases and J 10 bases; nucleotides not matched to a gene: 5. Per germline, CDR1 MNHEY and CDR2 SVGAGI. CDR3 bases: TGTGCCAGCAGGGGACAGGGGCTGGTAGCTTTCTTT. This sequence encodes CASRGQGLVAFF.

V and J are TRBV9 and TRBJ1-5; D gene uncertain. Trimming removed 0 bases from V and 5 bases from J, with 12 bases in between. CDR1 is SGDLS, CDR2 YYNGEE, per germline. The CDR3 is 15 residues long. The CDR3 region has the DNA TGTGCCAGCAGCGTAGATGCAGGCTTGTATCAGCCCCAGCATTTT. Translation gives CASSVDAGLYQPQHF.

This sequence joins TRBV6-1 and TRBJ1-3; D gene ambiguous. Trimming shortened V by 3 bases and J by 5 bases, and 5 bases separated the two germline ends. CDR1 is MNHNS and CDR2 is SASEGT in the germline V gene. The CDR3 is 12 residues long. The CDR3 bases are TGTGCCAGCAGTGAGACAAGAAACACCATATATTTT. Translation: CASSETRNTIYF.

This clone was counted a few times. The J gene is TRBJ2-2, the V gene TRBV7-6; 12 nucleotides line up with TRBD2. The CDR3 is made up of 20 amino acids. Germline lookup yields CDR1 SGHVS and CDR2 FNYEAQ. V lost 3 bases and J lost 3; bases outside the gene matches: 14. The CDR3 DNA is TGTGCCAGCAGCTTCGCTAGCGGGAGGGTGTACGGAGCGGACACCGGGGAGCTGTTTTTT. Translation gives CASSFASGRVYGADTGELFF.

The V gene is TRBV20-1, the J gene TRBJ2-3; possibly TRBD1 for D (5 bases). Germline CDR1 and CDR2: DFQATT and SNEGSKA (reference sequence). Trimming pared 3 bases from V and 2 bases from J, leaving 9 bases between. The CDR3 sequence is 13 residues long. Here the CDR3 reads CSASQQVTDTQYF. The CDR3 bases are TGCAGTGCTAGTCAACAGGTCACAGATACGCAGTATTTT.

V usage is TRBV19 and J usage is TRBJ2-7, with 8 bases identical to TRBD1. Losses at the gene ends were 8 bases for V and 3 bases for J; bases not matched to a gene: 0. Germline V gene lookup returns CDR1 LNHDA and CDR2 SQIVND (reference sequence). This CDR3 is 11 amino acids long. The CDR3 coding sequence is TGTGCCAGTGGACAGGGCTACGAGCAGTACTTC. Translated: CASGQGYEQYF.

The chain combines TRBV5-8 with TRBJ1-2; TRBD1 agrees at 7 bases. The CDR3 is 13 residues long. Looked up from germline, CDR1 is SGHTS and CDR2 is YDEGEE. V shed 3 bases, J shed 8 bases, and the junction held 7 bases outside the gene matches. The CDR3 loop is CASSWGQFRGYTF. The CDR3 nucleotides are TGTGCCAGCAGCTGGGGACAGTTTCGCGGCTACACCTTC.

The chain combines TRBV7-9 with TRBJ1-5; 9 nucleotides line up with TRBD1. Unmatched junction bases numbered 8, after V lost 5 bases and J lost 9 bases. CDR3 size: 14 residues. Looked up from germline, CDR1 is SEHNR and CDR2 is FQNEAQ (reference sequence). The CDR3 DNA reads TGTGCCAGCAGCCTAGGGACAGGGAGCGGGCCCCAGCATTTT. As protein: CASSLGTGSGPQHF.

The genes are TRBV6-6 and TRBJ2-7; D is uncertain. V was cut by 5 bases and J by 6 bases, with 20 bases left in between. The CDR3 is made up of 15 amino acids. Germline lookup yields CDR1 MNHNY and CDR2 SVGAGI (reference sequence). CDR3 sequence (DNA): TGTGCCAGCAGTCCCACCCTTGGAGTCGGGTTCGAGCAGTACTTC. It translates to CASSPTLGVGFEQYF.

The chain couples TRBV6-5 to TRBJ2-4, with D possibly TRBD2 on 5 matching bases. The length of the CDR3 is 11 residues. Germline lookup yields CDR1 MNHEY and CDR2 SVGAGI. The germline V and J ends were trimmed by 8 bases and 5 bases, with 7 bases remaining between them. CDR3 bases: TGTGCCAGCGTGGGAGAAAACATTCAGTACTTC. Translated, it gives CASVGENIQYF.

The chain carries TRBV29-1 and TRBJ1-1, with D possibly TRBD1 on 5 matching bases. The CDR3 is made up of 12 amino acids. Germline CDR1 is SQVTM and CDR2 is ANQGSEA. Trimming took off 6 bases at V and 7 bases at J, with 15 bases between the two ends. The CDR3 loop is CSVHPGGSEAFF. The CDR3 bases are TGCAGCGTCCACCCGGGGGGGAGTGAAGCTTTCTTT.

This clone showed up just once. The chain joins TRBV6-5 to TRBJ1-3; D gene ambiguous. Trimming took off 7 bases at V and 4 bases at J, with 5 bases between the two ends. The CDR3 loop spans 11 amino acids. Germline CDR1 MNHEY, CDR2 SVGAGI. Here the CDR3 DNA reads TGTGCCAGCACTTCGGGAAACACCATATATTTT. It yields the protein CASTSGNTIYF.

This clone was recorded a few times. CDR3 in amino acids: CAWRGGPSNEKLFF. The DNA of the CDR3 is TGTGCCTGGAGAGGGGGACCTTCAAATGAAAAACTGTTTTTT. V is TRBV30 and J is TRBJ1-4; D might be TRBD1 (6 bases). Germline V gene lookup returns CDR1 GTSNPN and CDR2 SVGIG (reference sequence). The CDR3 sequence is 14 residues long. Trimming cost V 3 bases and J 5 bases, with 13 bases left between them.

V gene TRBV19 combines with J gene TRBJ2-1, with 14 bases matching TRBD2. Germline CDR1 and CDR2: LNHDA and SQIVND (reference sequence). This CDR3 spans 14 amino acids. Trimming removed 10 bases from V and 8 bases from J; junction bases left unmatched: 7. This CDR3 reads CATSGLAGVYEQFF. CDR3 bases: TGTGCCACCTCGGGACTAGCGGGAGTCTATGAGCAGTTCTTC. The whole variable domain, filled in from reference TRBV19 and TRBJ2-1, reads DGGITQSPKYLFRKEGQNVTLSCEQNLNHDAMYWYRQDPGQGLRLIYYSQIVNDFQKGDIAEGYSVSREKKESFPLTVTSAQKNPTAFYLCATSGLAGVYEQFFGPGTRLTVL.

The gene calls are TRBV18 and TRBJ2-1; tentative D call: TRBD1 (5 bases). V was shortened by 5 bases and J by 4 bases, with 9 bases between the two germline ends. The CDR3 contains 13 residues. The germline gives CDR1 KGHSH, CDR2 LQKENI. The chain's CDR3 is CASSSDSYNEQFF. The CDR3 DNA sequence: TGTGCCAGCTCATCAGACAGTTACAATGAGCAGTTCTTC.

The chain couples TRBV4-1 to TRBJ2-2, with 11 positions matching TRBD1. With V trimmed by 5 bases and J by 6 bases, 5 bases remained unmatched. This CDR3 is 15 amino acids long. CDR1 is MGHRA, CDR2 YSYEKL, per germline. The CDR3 DNA sequence: TGCGCCAGCAGCTGGGACAGGGGGGGTTCCGGGGAGCTGTTTTTT. Its translation: CASSWDRGGSGELFF.

J is TRBJ1-5 and V is TRBV30, with 8 bases lining up with TRBD1. This CDR3 region has 12 residues. V dropped 3 bases and J dropped 6; count of bases not matched to a gene: 1. The germline V gene encodes CDR1 GTSNPN and CDR2 SVGIG (reference sequence). As DNA, the CDR3 is TGTGCCTGGAGCAGGGGGCCTCAGCCCCAGCATTTT. It translates to CAWSRGPQPQHF.

This rearrangement joins TRBV12-3 or TRBV12-4 to TRBJ2-7; D is unclear. Trimming took 5 bases from V and 1 from J, leaving 6 bases between them. This CDR3 is built from 12 residues. CDR3 in amino acids: CASSLESYEQYF. CDR3 DNA: TGTGCCAGCAGTCTCGAGTCCTACGAGCAGTACTTC.

This clone was counted a single time. The chain employs TRBV9 and TRBJ1-3, with a possible D match to TRBD1 (6 bases). CDR1 is SGDLS, CDR2 YYNGEE, per germline. V lost 7 bases to trimming and J lost 4 bases, with 18 bases between them. The CDR3 is 15 amino acids. CDR3 nucleotides: TGTGCCAGCGGCCCTCGGGGGGGCATGGGAAACACCATATATTTT. Residues: CASGPRGGMGNTIYF.

The chain carries TRBV27 and TRBJ2-7; TRBD1 aligns across 10 bases. This CDR3 spans 12 amino acids. Germline CDR1 and CDR2: MNHEY and SMNVEV (reference sequence). Germline trimming cut 6 bases from V and 7 bases from J; bases unmatched to any gene: 3. CDR3 amino acids: CASRWTGGEQYF. The CDR3 region has the DNA TGTGCCAGCAGATGGACAGGGGGGGAGCAGTACTTC.

CDR3 in amino acids: CASGLRQGWRSGGYEQYF. The CDR3 DNA sequence: TGTGCTAGTGGTTTACGACAGGGGTGGAGGTCCGGAGGTTACGAGCAGTACTTC. The chain is built from TRBV12-5 and TRBJ2-7; 8 bases are shared with TRBD1. CDR3 length: 18 amino acids. Trimming cost V 3 bases and J 4 bases; bases outside gene matches: 17. Germline assignment: CDR1 LGHNT and CDR2 FRNRAP.

Remarks on this clone: The junction differs from germline at one of its ends, possibly a read error. The chain combines TRBV6-5 with TRBJ1-2; possible D gene TRBD1, 6 bases. Germline V gives CDR1 MNHEY, CDR2 SVGAGI. This CDR3 region has 13 residues. The CDR3 is CASSYSMTGLAAF. CDR3 coding DNA: TGTGCCAGCAGTTACTCGATGACAGGCCTCGCCGCCTTC.

This clone was counted once. This rearrangement joins TRBV6-6 to TRBJ2-6, with D perhaps matching TRBD1 (7 bases). With 5 bases removed from V and 0 bases from J, the gap between germline ends came to 26 bases. The CDR3 loop spans 21 amino acids. Germline V gene data show CDR1 as MNHNY and CDR2 as SVGAGI (reference sequence). The CDR3 region has the DNA TGTGCCAGCAGTCAAAGCCAGGGGGGTTTTTATTCCCTCTCTGGGGCCAACGTCCTGACTTTC. It encodes CASSQSQGGFYSLSGANVLTF.

This chain joins TRBV19 and TRBJ1-3; possible D gene TRBD1, 5 bases. Trimming pared 10 bases from V and 1 base from J, leaving 17 bases between. There are 15 residues in the CDR3. The germline CDR1 and CDR2 sequences are LNHDA and SQIVND (reference sequence). CDR3 loop: CATSWGVESGNTIYF. CDR3 bases: TGTGCCACCTCCTGGGGGGTTGAATCTGGAAACACCATATATTTT.